This TCR beta chain was sequenced during a study of blood T cells in healthy people across ages. The second PCR ran 7 to 11 cycles with a sample-barcoded 5' primer and J-beta primers. One entry per CDR3 protein, called by TCRdb with MiXCR from the 5' RACE reads. The data hold approximately 850,000 distinct CDR3 sequences, with 58% observed a single time. Sample: blood. The TCR was taken from a man between 25 and 39 years old in good health.

The CDR3 sequence is CASSFSVLDTQYF. The CDR3 DNA is TGCGCCAGCAGCTTTTCGGTATTGGATACGCAGTATTTT. The chain carries TRBV5-1 and TRBJ2-3, with unresolved D. V was clipped by 2 bases and J by 6 bases, with 10 bases between them. Germline CDR1 and CDR2: SGHRS and YFSETQ. CDR3 length equals 13 residues. The whole variable domain, filled in from reference TRBV5-1 and TRBJ2-3, reads KAGVTQTPRYLIKTRGQQVTLSCSPISGHRSVSWYQQTPGQGLQFLFEYFSETQRNKGNFPGRFSGRQFSNSRSEMNVSTLELGDSALYLCASSFSVLDTQYFGPGTRLTVL.